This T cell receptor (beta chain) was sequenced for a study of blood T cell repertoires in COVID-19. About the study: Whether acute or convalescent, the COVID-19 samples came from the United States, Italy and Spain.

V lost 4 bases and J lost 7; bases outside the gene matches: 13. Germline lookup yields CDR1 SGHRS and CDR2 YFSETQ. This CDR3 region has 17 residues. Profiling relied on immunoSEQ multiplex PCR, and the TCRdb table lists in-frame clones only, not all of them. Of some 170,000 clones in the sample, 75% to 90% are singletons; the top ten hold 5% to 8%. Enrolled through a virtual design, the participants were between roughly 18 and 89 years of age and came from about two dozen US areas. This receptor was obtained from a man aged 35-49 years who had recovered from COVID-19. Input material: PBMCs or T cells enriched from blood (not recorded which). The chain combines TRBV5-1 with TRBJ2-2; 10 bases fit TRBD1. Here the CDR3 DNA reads TGCGCCAGCAGCACGGAAAACGGGACAGGGGTACACGGGGAGCTGTTTTTT. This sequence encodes CASSTENGTGVHGELFF.